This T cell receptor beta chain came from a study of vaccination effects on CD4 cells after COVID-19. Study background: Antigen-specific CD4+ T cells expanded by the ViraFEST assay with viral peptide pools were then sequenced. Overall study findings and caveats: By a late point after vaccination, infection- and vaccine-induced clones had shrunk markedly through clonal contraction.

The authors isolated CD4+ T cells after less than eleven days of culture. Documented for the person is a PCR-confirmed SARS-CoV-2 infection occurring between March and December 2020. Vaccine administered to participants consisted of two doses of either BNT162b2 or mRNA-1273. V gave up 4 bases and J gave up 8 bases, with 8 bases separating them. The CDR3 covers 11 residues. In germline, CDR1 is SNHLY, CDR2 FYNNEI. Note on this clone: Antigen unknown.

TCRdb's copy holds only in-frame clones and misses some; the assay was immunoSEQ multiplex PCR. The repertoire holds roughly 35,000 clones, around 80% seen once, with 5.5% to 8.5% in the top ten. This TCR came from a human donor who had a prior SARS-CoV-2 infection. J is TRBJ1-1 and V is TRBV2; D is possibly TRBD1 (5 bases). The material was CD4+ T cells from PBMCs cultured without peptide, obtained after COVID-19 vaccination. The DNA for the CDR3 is TGTGCCAGCAGTGCACAGGCCGAAGCTTTCTTT. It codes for CASSAQAEAFF.